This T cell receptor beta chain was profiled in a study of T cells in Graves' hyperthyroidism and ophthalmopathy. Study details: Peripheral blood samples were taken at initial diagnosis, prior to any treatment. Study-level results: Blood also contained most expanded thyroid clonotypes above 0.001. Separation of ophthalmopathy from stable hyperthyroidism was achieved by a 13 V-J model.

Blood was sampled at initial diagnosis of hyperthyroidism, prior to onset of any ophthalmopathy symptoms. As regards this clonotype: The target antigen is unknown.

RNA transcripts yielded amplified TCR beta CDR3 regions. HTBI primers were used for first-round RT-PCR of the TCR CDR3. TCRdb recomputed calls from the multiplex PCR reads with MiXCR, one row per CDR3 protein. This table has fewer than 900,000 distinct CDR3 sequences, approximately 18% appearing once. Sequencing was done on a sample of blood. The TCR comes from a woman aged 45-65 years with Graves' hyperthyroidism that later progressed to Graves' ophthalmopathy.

Here the CDR3 DNA reads TGCGCCAGCACGCGTGGGGGCAATGAAAAACTGTTTTTT. Its protein product is CASTRGGNEKLFF. The chain uses TRBV5-1 and TRBJ1-4, with D perhaps TRBD1 (6 bases). The CDR3 is 13 amino acids. CDR1 SGHRS and CDR2 YFSETQ come from the germline V gene. V was cut by 6 bases and J by 5 bases, with 11 bases left in between.